This TCR beta chain was found in a study of blood T cell repertoires in COVID-19. At the level of the study: Whether acute or convalescent, the COVID-19 samples came from the United States, Italy and Spain. T cells, B-cell-depleted T cells, or PBMCs supplied cDNA or gDNA.

Per the germline V gene, CDR1 is MRHNA and CDR2 is SNTAGT. The CDR3 has 16 amino acids. The V end was cut by 6 bases, the J end by 6 bases, with 21 bases between. The authors' processing: Reference gene primer amplification gave estimated nucleated cell counts. Here immunoSEQ multiplex PCR was the method, and the copy in TCRdb shows in-frame clones only, minus some. V and J calls and clone size are as listed in that table; D and trimming were resolved from the DNA. This table holds about 150,000 clones, 85% to 90% found once. The sequence was collected from a woman aged 40 to 49 with acute or convalescent COVID-19. Specimen: peripheral blood. The chain carries TRBV6-4 and TRBJ2-1, with TRBD2 as a possible D gene (5 bases). CDR3 in amino acids: CASRNAGNKRINEQFF. The CDR3 nucleotides read TGTGCCAGCAGGAACGCCGGGAATAAGAGGATCAATGAGCAGTTCTTC.